The present entry profiles one T cell receptor beta chain with its context. At the DNA level, this CDR3 is encoded by other sequences in the same sample as well. This entry comes from a study of blood T cell repertoires in COVID-19. At the level of the study: COVID-19 samples collected from the United States, Italy and Spain covered acute and convalescent phases. T cells, B-cell-depleted T cells, or PBMCs provided the cDNA or gDNA that served as material.

The assay was immunoSEQ multiplex PCR, and TCRdb's table has in-frame clones only and misses some. The sample records about 250,000 clones, around 86% being singletons. Followed over time, Seattle patients had been enrolled while infection was active. Looked up from germline, CDR1 is SGHRS and CDR2 is YFSETQ. J was trimmed by 8 bases and V by 0 bases; bases with no gene match: 4. This CDR3 has 14 residues. This rearrangement joins TRBV5-1 to TRBJ1-4, with 7 bases that match TRBD1. The sequenced sample consisted of peripheral blood. The receptor's source is an elderly woman with COVID-19, enrolled during active disease. The CDR3 DNA sequence: TGCGCCAGCAGCTTGGGACAGGGAGGAGAAAAACTGTTTTTT. Protein sequence: CASSLGQGGEKLFF.